This T cell receptor (beta chain) was identified in a study of Ad26.COV2.S vaccination and SARS-CoV-2 variants. Treatment given: roughly 20 received Ad26.COV2.S at low or high dose, single or two shots; about 5 received placebo; per-sample allocation not given. Samples came from day 63 after the first vaccine or placebo injection. With respect to this clone: Its matching antigen is unknown.

Study results and caveats: Vaccine recipients showed a spike-specific TCR breadth that was higher than in placebo recipients.

Assay used: immunoSEQ multiplex PCR; TCRdb lists only in-frame clones, some missing. The top ten clones hold around 2.2% of a sample with fewer than 400,000 clones, 70% to 90% of them seen once. Sequenced material: peripheral blood, taken in a trial of Ad26.COV2.S vaccine versus placebo. This clonotype originated in a person aged 18-60 years who received the Ad26.COV2.S COVID-19 vaccine or a placebo.

The CDR3 nucleotides read TGTGCCAGCAGCTCTGCTGATGGCTCACCCCTCCACTTT. This sequence encodes CASSSADGSPLHF. V usage is TRBV7-8 and J usage is TRBJ1-6, with no clear D. CDR3 length: 13 residues. Trimming removed 4 bases from V and 10 bases from J, with 11 bases in between. The germline V gene encodes CDR1 SGHVS and CDR2 FQNEAQ.